The rows below give T cell receptor beta chains drawn from one sample of a study of OX40 agonist ivuxolimab in advanced cancers. Measured with immunoSEQ multiplex PCR; TCRdb has only the in-frame clones, and not every one. Of tens of thousands of clones detected, about 85% appear once; the ten largest clones hold about 1.1%. Material: CD4+ or CD8+ T cells sorted from blood, obtained in a trial of the OX40 agonist ivuxolimab. These receptors were obtained from an adult with an advanced solid tumor such as melanoma, head and neck, liver or kidney cancer. The CDR3 runs from the conserved cysteine through the conserved F or W. A D gene is named only where the DNA matches it firmly. Clone sizes are given selectively: once, few, many, or a class where the clone is expanded.

clone size	V gene	D gene	J gene	CDR3 DNA	CDR3 protein
-	TRBV28	TRBD2	TRBJ2-3	TGTGCCAGCAGTTTAGGTGGGGGAGGGGCATCCACAGATACGCAGTATTTT	CASSLGGGGASTDTQYF
-	TRBV18	-	TRBJ1-1	TGTGCCAGCTCCCCCAGATCCTGGGGGCAGGTGGGGACTGAAGCTTTCTTT	CASSPRSWGQVGTEAFF
-	TRBV5-4	-	TRBJ1-5	TGTGCCAGCAGCTTGGGGGGGGGCAACAATCAGCCCCAGCATTTT	CASSLGGGNNQPQHF
-	TRBV25-1	-	TRBJ2-1	TGTGCCAGCAGTGAATCATCGGGGTTCTTGGAGCAGTTCTTC	CASSESSGFLEQFF
-	TRBV2	-	TRBJ1-2	TGTGCCAGCAGGGGGGGGCCGTTTAACTACTTCTTC	CASRGGPFNYFF
-	TRBV7-6	-	TRBJ2-5	TGTGCCAGCAGCTTGACTAGGGGAGAGACCCAGTACTTC	CASSLTRGETQYF
-	TRBV13	-	TRBJ2-5	TGTGCCAGCAGCCGCCGCCGAGAGACCCAGTACTTC	CASSRRRETQYF
-	TRBV6-5	-	TRBJ1-1	TGTGCCAGCAGTAGGCCGAACACTGAAGCTTTCTTT	CASSRPNTEAFF
-	TRBV14	TRBD1	TRBJ1-2	TGTGCCAGCAGCCAAGATAGTGACAGGGTCTATGGCTACACCTTC	CASSQDSDRVYGYTF
few	TRBV19	TRBD1	TRBJ1-6	TGTGCCAGTAGTGACAGGGGAAATTCACCCCTCCACTTT	CASSDRGNSPLHF
-	TRBV4-1	TRBD1	TRBJ1-1	TGCGCCAGCAGCCATCCGGGACAGAGAAACACTGAAGCTTTCTTT	CASSHPGQRNTEAFF
-	TRBV27	TRBD1	TRBJ1-5	TGTGCCAGCAACCCCGGGACAGGGGGCAATCAGCCCCAGCATTTT	CASNPGTGGNQPQHF
-	TRBV18	-	TRBJ1-2	TGTGCCAGCTCACCACAGGGTCAGAACTATGGCTACACCTTC	CASSPQGQNYGYTF
-	TRBV6-5	-	TRBJ2-1	TGTGCCAGCACCCCCACAGGGAGGTCGTTCAATGAGCAGTTCTTC	CASTPTGRSFNEQFF
-	TRBV4-3	-	TRBJ2-5	TGCGCCAGCAGCCAAGCCCTGGGCGAGTTTGGAGAGACCCAGTACTTC	CASSQALGEFGETQYF
-	TRBV6-1	-	TRBJ2-1	TGTGCCAGCAGTGATCGGGGGCCCTCCTACAATGAGCAGTTCTTC	CASSDRGPSYNEQFF
-	TRBV11-2	TRBD1	TRBJ1-1	TGTGCCAGCAGCCTCGACAGGGGGGACACTGAAGCTTTCTTT	CASSLDRGDTEAFF
few	TRBV28	TRBD1	TRBJ1-2	TGTGCCAGCAGGACGGGACAGGGGATCGTGGGCTATGGCTACACCTTC	CASRTGQGIVGYGYTF
-	TRBV10-3	-	TRBJ2-1	TGTGCCATCAGTGAGTCAAACTGGGGGGATACCTACAATGAGCAGTTCTTC	CAISESNWGDTYNEQFF
-	TRBV7-9	-	TRBJ2-7	TGTGCCAGCAGCTTAACTAGTCCAGGGAACGAGCAGTACTTC	CASSLTSPGNEQYF
-	TRBV25-1	TRBD2	TRBJ2-2	TGTGCCAGCAGCTCTAGCGGGGGGGCCGTATCCGGGGAGCTGTTTTTT	CASSSSGGAVSGELFF
-	TRBV11-2	-	TRBJ1-2	TGTGCCAGCAGCCTCTCGGGCAGCTATGGCTACACCTTC	CASSLSGSYGYTF
-	TRBV19	-	TRBJ1-3	TGTGCCAGTACCCCGACAGGCTCTGGAAACACCATATATTTT	CASTPTGSGNTIYF
-	TRBV19	-	TRBJ1-1	TGTGCCAGTAGTATCGGCAGGGGAGGTTTAAACACTGAAGCTTTCTTT	CASSIGRGGLNTEAFF
-	TRBV2	TRBD1	TRBJ1-5	TGTGCCAGCAAAGGGACAGATAGCAATCAGCCCCAGCATTTT	CASKGTDSNQPQHF
-	TRBV14	-	TRBJ1-1	TGTGCCAGCAGTCGACCCCTCGAGGGCACTGAAGCTTTCTTT	CASSRPLEGTEAFF
-	TRBV7-3	TRBD1	TRBJ1-5	TGTGCCAGCAGCTCACAGGGGAATCAGCCCCAGCATTTT	CASSSQGNQPQHF
once	TRBV6-5	-	TRBJ2-1	TGTGCCAGCAGTTACGGTCGGTACGATGAGCAGTTCTTC	CASSYGRYDEQFF
few	TRBV7-8	-	TRBJ1-2	TGTGCCAGCAGCTATCAGGAGCGAGGGACTAGCTATGGCTACACCTTC	CASSYQERGTSYGYTF
-	TRBV5-1	TRBD1	TRBJ2-2	TGCGCCAGCAGCTCACAGGGGGCAACCGGGGAGCTGTTTTTT	CASSSQGATGELFF
-	TRBV19	-	TRBJ2-2	TGTGCCAGTACGGGGTCGAGGGGGACCGGGGAGCTGTTTTTT	CASTGSRGTGELFF
-	TRBV19	TRBD2	TRBJ2-2	TGTGCCAGTAGTGACGGGGGGGACACCGGGGAGCTGTTTTTT	CASSDGGDTGELFF
few	TRBV5-8	-	TRBJ1-2	TGTGCCAGCAGCTTGCTGGACTATGGCTACACCTTC	CASSLLDYGYTF
few	TRBV14	-	TRBJ1-3	TGTGCCAGCAGCCAAACCGGGCGTTGGAATTTT	CASSQTGRWNF
-	TRBV5-1	-	TRBJ2-5	TGCGCCAGCAGCTTGGAGGCGGGTAGAGAGACCCAGTACTTC	CASSLEAGRETQYF
-	TRBV5-1	-	TRBJ1-6	TGCGCCAGCACCAGGGGTGAGAATTCACCCCTCCACTTT	CASTRGENSPLHF
-	TRBV5-4	-	TRBJ2-7	TGTGCCAGCAGCTTGAGTCAGGGTAACGAGCAGTACTTC	CASSLSQGNEQYF
-	TRBV9	TRBD2	TRBJ2-1	TGTGCCAGCAGCGCCCGTGGGCTAGCGGGGGGGCCCCTGCTCTTC	CASSARGLAGGPLLF
once	TRBV10-1	-	TRBJ2-3	TGCGCCAGCAGTGACGCAGGTTATGCGGGGAGGACAGATACGCAGTATTTT	CASSDAGYAGRTDTQYF
-	TRBV6-1	-	TRBJ1-4	TGTGCCAGCAGTGAAGATTTGGGGTATGGAGAAAAACTGTTTTTT	CASSEDLGYGEKLFF
-	TRBV27	TRBD2	TRBJ2-7	TGTGCCAGCAGTTTACAAGCGGGGGGATCCTACGAGCAGTACTTC	CASSLQAGGSYEQYF
-	TRBV29-1	TRBD2	TRBJ2-7	TGCAGCGTTTCCCCGGGAGGCTCCTACGAGCAGTACTTC	CSVSPGGSYEQYF
-	TRBV28	-	TRBJ1-3	TGTGCCAGCAGTCCCCGGAACGAAGGAAACACCATATATTTT	CASSPRNEGNTIYF
-	TRBV6-6	TRBD1	TRBJ2-7	TGTGCCAGCAGACGGTGGACAGGAAACTCGTACGAGCAGTACTTC	CASRRWTGNSYEQYF
-	TRBV28	-	TRBJ2-2	TGTGCCAGCAGCCAACAGGGCAACACCGGGGAGCTGTTTTTT	CASSQQGNTGELFF
-	TRBV29-1	TRBD2	TRBJ2-5	TGCAGCGTGGGGAGGGAAGAGACCCAGTACTTC	CSVGREETQYF
-	TRBV7-9	TRBD1	TRBJ1-2	TGTGCCAGCAGCTTAGGAGGGGGCACCGGGACTGCCTACACCTTC	CASSLGGGTGTAYTF
-	TRBV5-4	-	TRBJ1-1	TGTGCCAGCAGCAGTAGGGGGGTCACTGAAGCTTTCTTT	CASSSRGVTEAFF
-	TRBV2	TRBD1	TRBJ2-1	TGTGCCAGCAGTGCATCCTACAGGGGATACAATGAGCAGTTCTTC	CASSASYRGYNEQFF
-	TRBV2	-	TRBJ2-1	TGTGCCAGCAGTGAAGGACAAGTGACCTACAATGAGCAGTTCTTC	CASSEGQVTYNEQFF
-	TRBV11-1	TRBD2	TRBJ2-7	TGTGCCAGCAGCTTAACCCCCTCGGCGGGGGGGCGCGAGCAGTACTTC	CASSLTPSAGGREQYF
-	TRBV7-2	-	TRBJ1-5	TGTGCCAGCAGGCCGGATGCGGCGGGTAGCAATCAGCCCCAGCATTTT	CASRPDAAGSNQPQHF
-	TRBV2	TRBD1	TRBJ1-1	TGTGCCAGCCCGGGGACAGGGTTCAACACTGAAGCTTTCTTT	CASPGTGFNTEAFF
-	TRBV9	TRBD1	TRBJ2-6	TGTGCCAGCAGCGTTGGGACAGGGACCAACGTCCTGACTTTC	CASSVGTGTNVLTF
-	TRBV19	TRBD1	TRBJ1-1	TGTGCCAGTAGTATCGGGACAGGGAGGATCACTGAAGCTTTCTTT	CASSIGTGRITEAFF
once	TRBV4-1	-	TRBJ1-2	TGCGCCAGCAGCCAACGACGGACAGCGTTATCTCCGATTTATGGCTACACCTTC	CASSQRRTALSPIYGYTF
-	TRBV4-3	-	TRBJ1-1	TGCGCCAGCAGCCAAGAAGGGGCAAGACGGAACACTGAAGCTTTCTTT	CASSQEGARRNTEAFF
-	TRBV29-1	-	TRBJ1-2	TGCAGCGTTGAAAAGGGGTCCGGAGTCTATGGCTACACCTTC	CSVEKGSGVYGYTF